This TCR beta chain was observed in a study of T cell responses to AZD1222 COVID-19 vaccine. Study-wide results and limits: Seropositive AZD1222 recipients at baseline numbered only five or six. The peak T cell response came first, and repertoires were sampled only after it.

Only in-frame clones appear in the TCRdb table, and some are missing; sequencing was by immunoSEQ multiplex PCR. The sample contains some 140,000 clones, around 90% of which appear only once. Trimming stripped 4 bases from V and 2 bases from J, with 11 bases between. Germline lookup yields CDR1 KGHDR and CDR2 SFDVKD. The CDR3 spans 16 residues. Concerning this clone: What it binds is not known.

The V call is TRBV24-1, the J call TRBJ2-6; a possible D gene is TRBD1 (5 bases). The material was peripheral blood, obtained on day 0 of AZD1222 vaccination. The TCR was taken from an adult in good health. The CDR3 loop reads CATSDTPGTGANVLTF. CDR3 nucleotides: TGTGCCACCAGTGACACTCCAGGGACTGGGGCCAACGTCCTGACTTTC.